This is a list of T cell receptor beta chains from one sample in a study of T cell changes during pregnancy in multiple sclerosis. Sequencing was performed with immunoSEQ multiplex PCR; in TCRdb, only in-frame clones are kept and a portion is missing. The sample includes about 38,000 clones, 90% to 95% of them seen just once. The sequencing used CD8+ T cells from peripheral blood mononuclear cells, collected in the second trimester of pregnancy. These receptors all stem from a female donor with multiple sclerosis, enrolled in a pregnancy study. CDR3s include the opening cysteine and the closing phenylalanine or tryptophan. A D gene is named only where the DNA matches it firmly. The listing skips clone size in some rows; elsewhere it reads once, few, many or a size class.

V gene	J gene	clone size	D gene	CDR3 protein	CDR3 DNA
TRBV20-1	TRBJ2-1	-	-	CSASGSNEQFF	TGCAGTGCTAGCGGGAGCAATGAGCAGTTCTTC
TRBV29-1	TRBJ1-2	-	-	CSVESSGTNYGYTF	TGCAGCGTTGAAAGCTCGGGTACTAACTATGGCTACACCTTC
TRBV9	TRBJ2-3	-	TRBD2	CASSGHGTSGLTDTQYF	TGTGCCAGCAGCGGACACGGGACTAGCGGACTCACAGATACGCAGTATTTT
TRBV5-1	TRBJ2-1	-	TRBD2	CASSFGTSGKSYNEQFF	TGCGCCAGCAGCTTCGGGACTAGCGGGAAGTCCTACAATGAGCAGTTCTTC
TRBV14	TRBJ2-1	-	TRBD2	CASSARVGKRGHYNEQFF	TGTGCCAGCAGCGCCCGGGTAGGGAAGCGGGGGCACTACAATGAGCAGTTCTTC
TRBV5-6	TRBJ1-2	-	-	CASSSRDYGYTF	TGTGCCAGCAGCTCGCGGGACTATGGCTACACCTTC
TRBV5-5	TRBJ2-3	-	-	CASSFFYF	TGTGCCAGCAGCTTCTTTTATTTT
TRBV2	TRBJ2-7	-	-	CASSPYYEQYF	TGTGCCAGCAGTCCGTACTACGAGCAGTACTTC
TRBV9	TRBJ2-1	-	-	CASSVARTPYNEQFF	TGTGCCAGCAGCGTAGCCCGGACACCTTACAATGAGCAGTTCTTC
TRBV30	TRBJ2-5	-	-	CAWSVGAGDGETQYF	TGTGCCTGGAGTGTGGGGGCGGGAGATGGGGAGACCCAGTACTTC
TRBV19	TRBJ2-1	-	TRBD1	CASSIGQGGYNEQFF	TGTGCCAGTAGTATTGGACAGGGGGGCTACAATGAGCAGTTCTTC
TRBV5-1	TRBJ1-2	-	TRBD1	CASSVTGTGAYGYTF	TGCGCCAGCAGCGTCACCGGGACAGGGGCCTATGGCTACACCTTC
TRBV27	TRBJ2-7	once	-	CASSLSRAVPYEQYF	TGTGCCAGCAGTTTATCCAGAGCGGTACCCTACGAGCAGTACTTC
TRBV5-6	TRBJ2-7	-	-	CASATGLTYEQYF	TGTGCCAGCGCGACAGGCCTAACCTACGAGCAGTACTTC
TRBV6-5	TRBJ2-7	-	-	CASSYSGGPYEQYF	TGTGCCAGCAGTTACTCGGGCGGGCCCTACGAGCAGTACTTC
TRBV18	TRBJ1-2	-	TRBD1	CASSPEFRDSAIANYGYTF	TGTGCCAGCTCACCAGAATTCCGGGACAGCGCTATTGCTAACTATGGCTACACCTTC
TRBV20-1	TRBJ1-2	-	TRBD1	CSARDSYGYTF	TGCAGTGCCCGGGACAGCTATGGCTACACCTTC
TRBV19	TRBJ1-2	-	-	CASSISGGAGYTF	TGTGCCAGTAGTATATCCGGGGGTGCTGGCTACACCTTC
TRBV4-3	TRBJ2-5	-	TRBD1	CASSQVHGAGGTQYF	TGCGCCAGCAGCCAAGTGCACGGGGCAGGGGGTACCCAGTACTTC
TRBV19	TRBJ1-5	-	-	CASSMAGNFQPQHF	TGTGCCAGTAGTATGGCGGGGAATTTTCAGCCCCAGCATTTT
TRBV5-1	TRBJ1-2	-	-	CASSLSTEPLTQVGYTF	TGCGCCAGCAGCTTGTCGACCGAGCCCCTCACACAGGTCGGCTACACCTTC
TRBV7-9	TRBJ2-7	-	TRBD2	CASSPLAGAEYEQYF	TGTGCCAGCAGCCCTTTAGCGGGAGCCGAGTACGAGCAGTACTTC
TRBV19	TRBJ1-5	-	-	CASSPWTGFVSNQPQHF	TGTGCCAGTAGTCCTTGGACGGGATTCGTTAGCAATCAGCCCCAGCATTTT
TRBV13	TRBJ2-1	-	TRBD1	CASSSTTGTGSYNEQFF	TGTGCCAGCAGCTCGACTACCGGGACAGGGTCCTACAATGAGCAGTTCTTC
TRBV7-2	TRBJ1-2	-	TRBD1	CASSSLRQGANGYTF	TGTGCCAGCAGCTCCCTCAGGCAGGGGGCTAATGGCTACACCTTC
TRBV27	TRBJ2-3	-	-	CASSLAGGDTQYF	TGTGCCAGCAGTTTGGCAGGGGGGGATACGCAGTATTTT
TRBV2	TRBJ2-1	-	TRBD1	CASLLGDRGLNEQFF	TGTGCCAGTCTACTAGGGGACAGGGGATTGAATGAGCAGTTCTTC
TRBV19	TRBJ2-1	once	TRBD2	CASQAGLAGLDEQFF	TGTGCCAGTCAGGCGGGACTAGCGGGATTAGATGAGCAGTTCTTC
TRBV6-5	TRBJ1-4	-	-	CASSTTNTNEKLFF	TGTGCCAGCAGTACGACAAACACTAATGAAAAACTGTTTTTT
TRBV21-1	TRBJ1-2	-	-	CASRPGGNYGYTF	TGTGCCAGCAGGCCAGGGGGGAACTATGGCTACACCTTC
TRBV4-2	TRBJ2-1	-	TRBD1	CASSQPGGHNEQFF	TGTGCCAGCAGCCAACCAGGGGGCCACAATGAGCAGTTCTTC
TRBV12-5	TRBJ2-1	-	-	CASGLQQYEQFF	TGTGCTAGTGGTTTGCAACAGTATGAGCAGTTCTTC
TRBV27	TRBJ1-1	-	-	CASTPGGGGGNTEAFF	TGTGCCAGCACGCCGGGGGGAGGGGGAGGGAACACTGAAGCTTTCTTT